The 8 T cell receptor beta chains reported below all come from one sample, sequenced in a study of response to subunit inactivated influenza vaccine. TCRdb processed the RT-PCR reads anew with MiXCR; each CDR3 protein has one entry. The profile shows a few hundred thousand distinct CDR3 sequences, approximately 11% of them singletons. The source was PBMCs from blood, collected around seven weeks after vaccination. Receptors were obtained from a man aged 50-59 years who received an inactivated influenza vaccine.

The chain uses TRBV6-5 and TRBJ2-1, with 12 bases identical to TRBD1. After removal of 0 bases from V and 7 bases from J, the junction contained 7 bases not matched to a gene. The CDR3 loop spans 17 amino acids. Germline V CDR1 and CDR2: MNHEY, SVGAGI. The DNA of the CDR3 is TGTGCCAGCAGTTACTCGCTAGGGACAGGGGGCGAGAATGAGCAGTTCTTC. Amino acids: CASSYSLGTGGENEQFF.

This clonotype was observed a handful of times. The chain employs TRBV20-1 and TRBJ2-1; D is perhaps TRBD1 or TRBD2 (7 bases each). CDR3 length: 14 residues. Germline CDR1 reads DFQATT; CDR2 reads SNEGSKA (reference sequence). Here the CDR3 DNA reads TGCAGCCCAGGGGGGGAAAGCTCCTACAATGAGCAGTTCTTC. It translates to CSPGGESSYNEQFF.

The chain combines TRBV29-1 with TRBJ2-5, with D possibly TRBD2 on 5 matching bases. This CDR3 contains 14 residues. With 4 bases removed from V and 5 bases from J, the gap between germline ends came to 17 bases. In germline, CDR1 is SQVTM, CDR2 ANQGSEA. This CDR3 is CSVAPRGLVETQYF. In DNA form, the CDR3 reads TGCAGCGTTGCCCCCCGCGGGTTGGTGGAGACCCAGTACTTC.

This clonotype was counted many times. The chain combines TRBV12-3 or TRBV12-4 with TRBJ1-2, with 10 bases identical to TRBD1. The CDR3 length is 14 residues. The V and J ends lost 5 bases and 8 bases, in that order; junction bases with no gene match: 8. CDR3 in DNA: TGTGCCAGCAGTCTAACGGACAGGGGGGGCGGCTACACCTTC. Protein sequence: CASSLTDRGGGYTF.

This clonotype showed up many times. The chain uses TRBV12-3 or TRBV12-4 and TRBJ2-6; no clear D. This CDR3 spans 16 amino acids. V was clipped by 1 base and J by 0 bases, with 7 bases between them. The CDR3 DNA reads as TGTGCCAGCAGTTTAGGACACATCTCTGGGGCCAACGTCCTGACTTTC. This translates into CASSLGHISGANVLTF.

At least ten counts were recorded for this clonotype. The chain employs TRBV4-1 and TRBJ2-3; no clear D. From germline, CDR1 is MGHRA and CDR2 YSYEKL. CDR3 length equals 13 residues. Trimming took off 1 base at V and 3 bases at J, with 5 bases between the two ends. The CDR3 DNA reads as TGCGCCAGCAGCCAAGTCCCTACAGATACGCAGTATTTT. This encodes CASSQVPTDTQYF.

The chain carries TRBV4-1 and TRBJ2-3; 11 nucleotides match TRBD2. Per the germline V gene, CDR1 is MGHRA and CDR2 is YSYEKL. The junction had 5 bases not matched to a gene; V was cut back by 1 base and J by 2 bases. The CDR3 sequence is 17 residues long. The CDR3 loop is CASSQVVLAGATDTQYF. The CDR3 DNA is TGCGCCAGCAGCCAAGTAGTACTAGCGGGGGCCACAGATACGCAGTATTTT.

The table lists this clonotype with a few counts. The chain joins TRBV10-3 to TRBJ2-2; 8 bases agree with TRBD1. This CDR3 spans 19 amino acids. The ends lost 3 bases at V and 0 bases at J; junction bases unmatched: 12. Germline CDR1 and CDR2: ENHRY and SYGVKD. The CDR3 DNA reads TGTGCCATCAGTGAAATCACTCTACAGGGGGACGCGAACACCGGGGAGCTGTTTTTT. Translation: CAISEITLQGDANTGELFF.